The following is a TCR beta chain sequence with its context. Its antigen is as yet unknown. Moderate-to-severe activity, CAS at least 3, NOSPECS at least 4 and duration under 3 months characterized donors with ophthalmopathy. A volume of 10 ml of fresh peripheral blood supplied the PBMCs. The sample belongs to a study of Graves' ophthalmopathy and Graves' hyperthyroidism. Study outcomes and limitations: Ophthalmopathy cases were distinguished from stable hyperthyroidism by a 13-signature model, reaching roughly 90% sensitivity and around 77% specificity. Most thyroid-expanded clonotypes exceeding 0.001 frequency were also found in blood.

From RNA, the CDR3 regions of TCR beta chains were amplified and sequenced. Investigators did first-round RT-PCR with HTBI primers, then second-round multiplex PCR. TCRdb called the multiplex PCR reads again in MiXCR, with one record for every CDR3 protein. The repertoire has about 740,000 distinct CDR3 sequences, roughly 40% of them found once; the top ten carry 40% to 45%. CDR1 and CDR2 (germline): MGHDK, SYGVNS. This CDR3 has 15 residues. The trim removed 7 bases at V and 0 bases at J, leaving 5 bases unmatched. The gene calls are TRBV25-1 and TRBJ2-2; 7 bases fit TRBD1. This clonotype was sampled from an adult man with Graves' ophthalmopathy. Sequenced: peripheral blood. The CDR3 loop reads CASNKGQSNTGELFF. CDR3 DNA: TGTGCCAGCAATAAGGGACAGTCGAACACCGGGGAGCTGTTTTTT.